The present T cell receptor (beta chain) was sequenced within a study of blood T cell repertoires in COVID-19. Looking at the study overall: Samples came from the United States, Italy and Spain, spanning acute and convalescent COVID-19.

The table came from immunoSEQ multiplex PCR; TCRdb's copy has only in-frame clones and leaves some out. Found here are around 230,000 clones, 86% of them singletons; the top ten hold roughly 3.3%. This clone was picked up one time. Participants came from roughly 25 US areas, aged roughly 18 to 95 years. Cohort allocation depended upon clinical history that participants reported. The CDR3 length is 22 residues. Trimming took 1 base from V and 7 from J; bases not matched to a gene: 22. The germline V gene encodes CDR1 SGHTA and CDR2 FQGTGA. The clonotype was recovered from a woman between 40 and 50 years old with acute COVID-19. Sequencing used PBMCs or T cells enriched from blood (not recorded which). The chain has TRBV7-3 and TRBJ2-1; 13 positions match TRBD2. CDR3 coding DNA: TGTGCCAGCAGCTTAAGCCCGTCCGTGGGACTAGCGGGGAGGGTTATTAGGAATGAGCAGTTCTTC. Translating gives CASSLSPSVGLAGRVIRNEQFF. The full variable domain, rest sourced from reference TRBV7-3 and TRBJ2-1, is GAGVSQTPSNKVTEKGKYVELRCDPISGHTALYWYRQSLGQGPEFLIYFQGTGAADDSGLPNDRFFAVRPEGSVSTLKIQRTERGDSAVYLCASSLSPSVGLAGRVIRNEQFFGPGTRLTVL.